These 21 T cell receptor beta chains were all obtained from the same sample, sequenced in a study of regulatory T cells in long-lasting Graves disease. Stated time point: newly diagnosed GD, antithyroid drugs for less than 3 months. Researchers made the TCR library from RNA that was extracted from PBMCs. TCR beta libraries were built with iRepertoire HTBI primers and Arm-PCR of CDR3 regions. MiXCR was run by TCRdb on the multiplex PCR reads, yielding one entry per CDR3 protein. The sample yields under 300,000 distinct CDR3 sequences, 18% seen once. The starting material was peripheral blood mononuclear cells (PBMCs), obtained at new diagnosis, from a patient treated with antithyroid drugs. The receptors stem from a female donor with Graves disease.

This clonotype was found many times. The CDR3: CASRTRTALQETQYF. The CDR3 DNA sequence: TGTGCCAGCAGAACCCGGACAGCACTCCAAGAGACCCAGTACTTC. The chain recombines TRBV6-1 with TRBJ2-5; TRBD1 might be the D (6 bases). The CDR3 runs to 15 residues. Trimming took 6 bases from V and 1 from J, leaving 15 bases between them. Germline lookup yields CDR1 MNHNS and CDR2 SASEGT.

This rearrangement joins TRBV12-3 or TRBV12-4 to TRBJ1-4, with a possible D match to TRBD1 (5 bases). The CDR3 has 15 amino acids. The germline V and J ends were trimmed by 4 bases and 0 bases, with 9 bases remaining between them. For the CDR3, the DNA is TGTGCCAGCAGTTACGGGGCGGCAACTAATGAAAAACTGTTTTTT. Its translation: CASSYGAATNEKLFF.

This clonotype was recorded many times. This chain connects TRBV10-3 to TRBJ2-7, with 11 bases lining up with TRBD2. Germline V gives CDR1 ENHRY, CDR2 SYGVKD. V was clipped by 10 bases and J by 7 bases; unmatched bases: 12. The CDR3 runs 14 residues. In nucleotides, the CDR3 is TGTGCCACCCACTCGGGGACTAGCGGAGTGGAGCAGTACTTC. This gives the protein CATHSGTSGVEQYF.

This clonotype was counted between two and nine times. The chain combines TRBV6-1 with TRBJ1-1; a weak D match, TRBD1 (6 bases). This CDR3 contains 13 residues. Germline lookup yields CDR1 MNHNS and CDR2 SASEGT. The ends were cut back, 7 bases at V and 7 bases at J, with 16 bases in the middle. The CDR3: CASISSGENEAFF. Written as DNA, the CDR3 is TGTGCCAGCATCTCCTCAGGGGAAAATGAAGCTTTCTTT.

This clonotype was observed many times. The rearrangement links TRBV2 to TRBJ2-3; tentatively, D is TRBD1 (6 bases). V gave up 4 bases and J gave up 0 bases, with 11 bases separating them. Per germline, CDR1 SNHLY and CDR2 FYNNEI. CDR3 length: 15 residues. In nucleotides, the CDR3 is TGTGCCAGCAGTGGGTTTGACAGGAGCACAGATACGCAGTATTTT. Translating it yields CASSGFDRSTDTQYF.

In regard to this clonotype: A read error is the likely source, as a far larger clone sits one nucleotide away. This rearrangement joins TRBV6-2 or TRBV6-3 to TRBJ1-3; D unresolved. This CDR3 is 13 amino acids long. Trimming removed 7 bases from V and 4 bases from J, with 11 bases in between. The V gene's germline CDR1 is MNHEY and CDR2 SVGEGT. Here the CDR3 reads CASTWTRGNTIYF. CDR3 nucleotide sequence: TGTGCCAGCACTTGGACGAGAGGAAACACCATATATTTT.

This clonotype was picked up many times. The chain combines TRBV25-1 with TRBJ1-6; D might be TRBD1 (5 bases). The V gene lost 4 bases and the J gene lost 8 bases, with 9 bases spanning the gap. The CDR3 is 13 amino acids. Germline V gene sequence: CDR1 MGHDK, CDR2 SYGVNS. The CDR3: CASSAGSDSPLHF. The CDR3 coding sequence is TGTGCCAGCAGTGCAGGGTCGGATTCACCCCTCCACTTT.

This clonotype was counted ten times or more. This sequence joins TRBV29-1 and TRBJ2-1; 12 bases map to TRBD2. The CDR3 runs to 17 residues. After removal of 7 bases from V and 0 bases from J, the junction contained 10 bases not matched to a gene. The germline CDR1 and CDR2 sequences are SQVTM and ANQGSEA. Written as DNA, the CDR3 is TGCAGCGCCGAGGCGCCGGGACTAGCGGGCTCCTACAATGAGCAGTTCTTC. Translated, it gives CSAEAPGLAGSYNEQFF.

This clonotype was seen repeatedly, ten times or more. V gene TRBV9 combines with J gene TRBJ2-7, with D unclear. Looked up from germline, CDR1 is SGDLS and CDR2 is YYNGEE. CDR3 length: 14 residues. The V gene lost 0 bases and the J gene lost 4 bases, with 11 bases spanning the gap. CDR3 residues: CASSVDVGTYEQYF. The CDR3 DNA is TGTGCCAGCAGCGTAGATGTCGGTACTTACGAGCAGTACTTC.

This clonotype was counted many times. The J gene is TRBJ2-2, the V gene TRBV6-1; TRBD2 matches at 13 bases. The CDR3 covers 17 residues. CDR1 MNHNS and CDR2 SASEGT come from the germline V gene. The V segment lost 5 bases and the J segment 6 bases; nucleotides outside the gene matches: 9. CDR3 residues: CASSKLAGGPSPGELFF. The CDR3 region has the DNA TGTGCCAGCAGTAAACTAGCGGGAGGGCCCTCCCCCGGGGAGCTGTTTTTT.

This clonotype was found many times. The CDR3 sequence is CSVTQTGMDEQFF. CDR3 sequence (DNA): TGCAGCGTTACCCAGACAGGGATGGATGAGCAGTTCTTC. This chain connects TRBV29-1 to TRBJ2-1; 7 bases fit TRBD1. V lost 5 bases to trimming and J lost 8 bases; unmatched junction nucleotides: 9. CDR3 length: 13 amino acids. Germline V gene sequence: CDR1 SQVTM, CDR2 ANQGSEA.

This clonotype was found many times. This chain connects TRBV18 to TRBJ2-5, with a weak D call TRBD2 (6 bases). With 6 bases removed from V and 2 bases from J, the gap between germline ends came to 13 bases. The CDR3 has 14 amino acids. In germline, CDR1 is KGHSH, CDR2 LQKENI. This CDR3 is CASSGGGVQETQYF. DNA of the CDR3: TGTGCCAGCTCCGGTGGAGGGGTACAAGAGACCCAGTACTTC.

There are many counts of this clonotype. The chain uses TRBV9 and TRBJ1-2, with a possible D match to TRBD1 (6 bases). V shed 4 bases and J shed 6 bases, with 19 bases lying between them. CDR1 and CDR2 from the germline V gene are SGDLS and YYNGEE. CDR3 length equals 15 residues. Written as DNA, the CDR3 is TGTGCCAGCAGCTTTTCCGGGACACCAAGGGATGGCTACACCTTC. Amino acids: CASSFSGTPRDGYTF.

This clonotype was detected only a few times. This chain uses TRBV7-9 with TRBJ2-1; 8 bases align to TRBD2. Germline V CDR1 and CDR2: SEHNR, FQNEAQ (reference sequence). J was trimmed by 6 bases and V by 5 bases; bases with no gene match: 9. This CDR3 is built from 15 residues. CDR3 sequence: CASSRSGSLSNEQFF. The CDR3 nucleotides are TGTGCCAGCAGCCGGAGCGGGAGTTTATCCAATGAGCAGTTCTTC.

At least ten counts were recorded for this clonotype. The chain employs TRBV29-1 and TRBJ2-7; no definite D call. The germline CDR1 and CDR2 sequences are SQVTM and ANQGSEA. This CDR3 is 14 amino acids long. V lost 4 bases, J lost 4 bases, and 17 bases lay in between. DNA of the CDR3: TGCAGCGTTGGGGTCCGAAAGAAGAGTTACGAGCAGTACTTC. Translating it yields CSVGVRKKSYEQYF.

This clonotype was recorded many times. This chain joins TRBV20-1 and TRBJ2-7; 10 bases line up with TRBD2. The germline V gene encodes CDR1 DFQATT and CDR2 SNEGSKA (reference sequence). CDR3 size: 16 residues. The V gene end was trimmed by 6 bases and the J gene end by 0 bases; junction bases not matched to a gene: 11. The CDR3 DNA is TGCAGTGCAACCAAGGGGACTAGCGACCCCTCCTACGAGCAGTACTTC. Its translation: CSATKGTSDPSYEQYF.

There are a few counts of this clonotype. It may be a read error: a sequence one base away is much more abundant. V gene TRBV7-2 combines with J gene TRBJ1-4; 10 bases are shared with TRBD1. CDR1 SGHTA and CDR2 FQGNSA come from the germline V gene. The CDR3 sequence is 14 residues long. In nucleotides, the CDR3 is TGTGTCAGCAGCTTAGACAGGGGGCGTGAAAAACTGTTTTTT. Protein sequence: CVSSLDRGREKLFF.

This clonotype was seen many times. The gene calls are TRBV7-2 and TRBJ2-7, with 10 bases fitting TRBD2. Germline V lookup: CDR1 SGHTA, CDR2 FQGNSA. V lost 4 bases to trimming and J lost 4 bases; unmatched junction nucleotides: 13. CDR3 length: 17 residues. CDR3: CASSYKAPSGSGYEQYF. The CDR3 DNA reads TGTGCCAGCAGCTACAAGGCCCCTAGCGGGAGTGGTTACGAGCAGTACTTC.

This clonotype was recorded at least ten times. The chain combines TRBV7-8 with TRBJ2-1; 12 bases match TRBD2. After removal of 5 bases from V and 8 bases from J, the junction contained 10 bases not matched to a gene. From germline, CDR1 is SGHVS and CDR2 FQNEAQ. The CDR3 loop spans 16 amino acids. CDR3 in amino acids: CASSQAPGLAGYEQFF. CDR3 DNA sequence: TGTGCCAGCAGCCAAGCTCCGGGACTAGCGGGCTATGAGCAGTTCTTC.

Remarks on this clonotype: A far larger clone is one base from this, pointing to a likely read error. V gene TRBV24-1 combines with J gene TRBJ2-7; TRBD2 agrees at 11 bases. There are 16 residues in the CDR3. CDR1 is KGHDR, CDR2 SFDVKD, per germline. J gave up 7 bases and V 2 bases, and 9 bases lay outside the gene matches. CDR3 nucleotides: TGTGCCACCAGTGATTCCGGACTAGCGGGTTACAATGAGCAGTACTTC. Encoded protein: CATSDSGLAGYNEQYF.

This clonotype has ten or more counts. V usage is TRBV12-5 and J usage is TRBJ2-1; tentative D call: TRBD2 (7 bases). This CDR3 is 15 amino acids long. V was clipped by 10 bases and J by 1 base, with 17 bases between them. Looked up from germline, CDR1 is LGHNT and CDR2 is FRNRAP. The CDR3, as DNA: TGTGCTACCCCAGGGGCGGGAGAATCCTACAATGAGCAGTTCTTC. It codes for CATPGAGESYNEQFF.